Listed below are T cell receptor beta chains from one sample, sequenced in a study of T-cell reconstitution after alpha-beta-depleted transplantation in children. TCRdb re-derived calls from the PCR reads in MiXCR, one entry per CDR3 protein. This table holds some 190,000 distinct CDR3 sequences, around 10% found once. This specimen consisted of PBMCs, obtained before TCRalphabeta/CD19-depleted stem cell transplant. The receptor set was obtained from a boy aged 2 to 9 with acute myeloid leukemia, due to receive a stem cell transplant. CDR3s include the opening cysteine and the closing phenylalanine or tryptophan. D genes are given only for firm matches. Some rows have no size entry. The others give once, few or many, or a class for an expanded clone.

TRBV24-1	TRBJ2-7	many	NA	CATTQEGCRVPYEQYF	TGTGCCACCACTCAAGAAGGGTGCCGGGTACCTTACGAGCAGTACTTC
TRBV10-3	TRBJ2-3	many	TRBD2	CAISKIAGAQDTQYF	TGTGCCATCAGTAAGATAGCGGGGGCCCAAGATACGCAGTATTTT
TRBV20-1	TRBJ2-1	many	NA	CSASPRGSTGLSYNEQFF	TGCAGTGCTAGCCCCAGGGGATCGACAGGTCTCTCCTACAATGAGCAGTTCTTC
TRBV5-1	TRBJ1-1	many	TRBD1	CASSSGGTGNTEAFF	TGCGCCAGCAGCTCAGGGGGTACGGGGAACACTGAAGCTTTCTTT
TRBV12-3/TRBV12-4	TRBJ1-3	NA	NA	CASRTPGAGNTIYF	TGTGCCAGCAGAACCCCAGGGGCTGGAAACACCATATATTTT
TRBV7-6	TRBJ2-6	few	NA	CASRSRSGANVLTF	TGTGCCAGCAGATCCAGGTCTGGGGCCAACGTCCTGACTTTC
TRBV9	TRBJ2-1	many	NA	CASSAGGGSYNEQFF	TGTGCCAGCAGCGCAGGGGGGGGCTCCTACAATGAGCAGTTCTTC
TRBV29-1	TRBJ2-2	many	NA	CSFQVSRRLFF	TGCAGCTTCCAGGTTTCTAGGCGTCTGTTTTTT
TRBV6-1	TRBJ2-2	many	TRBD2	CASSDGTSVTGELFF	TGTGCCAGCAGTGATGGGACTAGCGTTACCGGGGAGCTGTTTTTT
TRBV5-1	TRBJ1-4	many	TRBD1	CASSLVPEGAKEKLFF	TGCGCCAGCAGCTTGGTCCCTGAGGGGGCTAAAGAAAAACTGTTTTTT
TRBV7-9	TRBJ2-3	many	NA	CATDTSTDTQYF	TGTGCCACCGACACTAGTACAGATACGCAGTATTTT
TRBV5-6	TRBJ1-2	many	NA	CASSLEKATPLGRYGYTF	TGTGCCAGCAGCTTGGAAAAGGCGACGCCCCTGGGGAGATATGGCTACACCTTC
TRBV5-1	TRBJ2-1	many	NA	CASSPGHVNNEQFF	TGCGCCAGCAGCCCGGGACACGTTAACAATGAGCAGTTCTTC
TRBV7-2	TRBJ2-1	many	NA	CASSLVYEQFF	TGTGCCAGCAGTTTGGTCTATGAGCAGTTCTTC
TRBV6-4	TRBJ2-3	many	TRBD2	CASSDSPSGIQYF	TGTGCCAGCAGTGACTCCCCTAGCGGGATTCAGTATTTT
TRBV12-3/TRBV12-4	TRBJ2-5	many	TRBD2	CASSFRAGGRQTQYF	TGTGCCAGCAGTTTTCGAGCGGGGGGCCGTCAGACCCAGTACTTC
TRBV7-2	TRBJ1-4	NA	NA	CASTAGYEKLFF	TGTGCCAGCACCGCTGGGTATGAAAAACTGTTTTTT
TRBV6-1	TRBJ2-2	many	NA	CASRKDTNTGELFF	TGTGCCAGCAGGAAGGACACGAACACCGGGGAGCTGTTTTTT
TRBV4-1	TRBJ1-1	many	NA	CASSLSPTGMNTEAFF	TGCGCCAGCAGCCTAAGCCCGACAGGTATGAACACTGAAGCTTTCTTT
TRBV20-1	TRBJ2-3	many	NA	CSSLHSTDTQYF	TGCAGTTCTCTACACAGCACAGATACGCAGTATTTT
TRBV6-1	TRBJ2-7	NA	TRBD1	CASRDRTGPYEQYF	TGTGCCAGCAGGGACCGGACAGGGCCCTACGAGCAGTACTTC
TRBV27	TRBJ2-7	NA	NA	CASSLASAQSYEQYF	TGTGCCAGCAGTTTAGCTAGCGCTCAATCCTACGAGCAGTACTTC
TRBV18	TRBJ2-5	many	NA	CASSPHSDQETQYF	TGTGCCAGCTCCCCCCACTCCGATCAAGAGACCCAGTACTTC
TRBV5-1	TRBJ2-2	many	NA	CASRRGLTGELFF	TGCGCCAGCAGAAGGGGTCTAACCGGGGAGCTGTTTTTT
TRBV7-9	TRBJ2-7	few	NA	CASSLVPYEQYF	TGTGCCAGCAGCTTAGTCCCCTACGAGCAGTACTTC
TRBV29-1	TRBJ2-7	NA	NA	CSVAFTGSRVEQYF	TGCAGCGTTGCTTTTACAGGGAGTCGGGTCGAGCAGTACTTC
TRBV5-1	TRBJ2-6	many	TRBD1	CASSRTQGAGANVLTF	TGCGCCAGCAGCCGCACGCAGGGGGCTGGGGCCAACGTCCTGACTTTC
TRBV20-1	TRBJ2-7	many	TRBD1	CSARESDRGNYEQYF	TGCAGTGCTAGAGAATCGGACAGGGGAAACTACGAGCAGTACTTC
TRBV4-1	TRBJ2-7	NA	NA	CASSQFMKSYEQYF	TGCGCCAGCAGCCAATTTATGAAGTCCTACGAGCAGTACTTC
TRBV5-1	TRBJ1-1	many	NA	CASSLGQDGTEAFF	TGCGCCAGCAGCTTGGGACAGGACGGTACTGAAGCTTTCTTT
TRBV5-1	TRBJ2-7	many	TRBD2	CASSTGTSGSIEQYF	TGCGCCAGCAGCACCGGGACTAGCGGGAGTATCGAGCAGTACTTC
TRBV7-8	TRBJ2-3	many	NA	CASSLEGGSADTQYF	TGTGCCAGCAGCTTAGAAGGAGGTAGCGCAGATACGCAGTATTTT
TRBV19	TRBJ2-1	few	TRBD2	CASSIKTGGTYNEQFF	TGTGCCAGTAGTATAAAAACGGGAGGAACATACAATGAGCAGTTCTTC
TRBV19	TRBJ1-5	many	NA	CASSLQGRQQPQHF	TGTGCCAGTAGTTTACAGGGTCGGCAACAGCCCCAGCATTTT
TRBV5-6	TRBJ1-1	many	NA	CASSPQTRFTPNTEAFF	TGTGCCAGCAGCCCCCAGACAAGATTCACCCCGAACACTGAAGCTTTCTTT
TRBV4-1	TRBJ2-2	many	NA	CASSQDLGAPGGELFF	TGCGCCAGCAGCCAAGATCTCGGGGCCCCGGGCGGGGAGCTGTTTTTT
TRBV29-1	TRBJ2-2	many	NA	CSAERVDANTGELFF	TGCAGCGCTGAAAGGGTGGACGCGAACACCGGGGAGCTGTTTTTT
TRBV7-3	TRBJ2-3	many	NA	CASSLTDRGTVYTDTQYF	TGTGCCAGCAGCTTAACCGATCGGGGGACGGTTTATACAGATACGCAGTATTTT
TRBV27	TRBJ2-7	many	TRBD2	CAGPRDYPIEQYF	TGTGCCGGCCCAAGGGACTATCCCATCGAGCAGTACTTC
TRBV14	TRBJ2-7	many	TRBD1	CASSRQGNSYEQYF	TGTGCCAGCAGCCGACAGGGCAACTCCTACGAGCAGTACTTC
TRBV3-1	TRBJ2-7	many	NA	CASSPGTTTYEQYF	TGTGCCAGCAGCCCCGGGACCACCACCTACGAGCAGTACTTC
TRBV28	TRBJ2-5	NA	NA	CASSFPKTGTDQETQYF	TGTGCCAGCAGCTTCCCCAAGACCGGGACTGACCAAGAGACCCAGTACTTC
TRBV3-1	TRBJ2-5	many	NA	CASSTILQETQYF	TGTGCCAGCTCGACTATTCTCCAAGAGACCCAGTACTTC
TRBV7-8	TRBJ2-4	NA	TRBD1	CASSLGYHGTELAKNIQYF	TGTGCCAGCAGCTTAGGGTACCACGGGACAGAGTTAGCCAAAAACATTCAGTACTTC
TRBV12-3/TRBV12-4	TRBJ1-5	many	NA	CASSFSGIQPQHF	TGTGCCAGCAGTTTTTCGGGGATTCAGCCCCAGCATTTT